This T cell receptor (beta chain) was recorded in a study of identical twins. Whole-study results and caveats: Twin pairs' shared out-of-frame alpha sequences were enriched in low generation probability. Twins' surplus sharing was weaker for beta out-of-frame sequences. The analysis was cross-sectional rather than longitudinal within donors.

MiXCR, run by TCRdb on the 5' RACE reads, gives a single entry per CDR3 protein. The table records about 500,000 distinct CDR3 sequences, 14% of them present only once. This clonotype was seen more than once but under ten times. Its target is unknown. Per the germline V gene, CDR1 is ENHRY and CDR2 is SYGVKD. V was pared by 3 bases and J by 6 bases, with 5 bases of the junction left unmatched. The CDR3 covers 13 residues. These data were also filed under a second study, of yellow fever vaccine responses in identical twins.

The sequencing input was CD4+ T cells sorted from blood. The sequence was obtained from a woman aged 18 to 35 in good health. The chain links TRBV10-3 to TRBJ2-7; 7 bases line up with TRBD1. CDR3 DNA sequence: TGTGCCATCAGTGACTACAGGGGCCCCGAGCAGTACTTC. Amino acids: CAISDYRGPEQYF.